These T cell receptor beta chains were read from a single sample in a study of control samples from healthy donors and cancer patients. The method was immunoSEQ multiplex PCR; TCRdb's version includes in-frame clones alone and lacks a portion of them. The sample comprises around 170,000 clones, about 91% of which are singletons, and roughly 5% rests with the top ten. Sequences were obtained from blood. These receptors were collected from a woman aged 25 to 45 in good health. CDR3s leave out the opening cysteine and the closing phenylalanine or tryptophan. Size tells how often a clone was seen (once, few, many) or the class of an expanded clone, and some rows leave it out.

clone size: few; J gene: TRBJ1-4; V gene: TRBV18; CDR3 protein: ASSRQRATNEKLF
clone size: -; J gene: TRBJ2-7; V gene: TRBV28; CDR3 protein: ASSLSGRSDEQY
clone size: -; J gene: TRBJ1-2; V gene: TRBV19; CDR3 protein: ASTVTMGQRYGYT
clone size: few; J gene: TRBJ2-5; V gene: TRBV2; CDR3 protein: ASEEQNVQETQY
clone size: -; J gene: TRBJ2-3; V gene: TRBV9; CDR3 protein: ASSAGLAGVTSTDTQY
clone size: -; J gene: TRBJ2-7; V gene: TRBV7-9; CDR3 protein: ASSMDRNYEQY
clone size: -; J gene: TRBJ1-1; V gene: TRBV10-3; CDR3 protein: AINDRGMNTEAF
clone size: -; J gene: TRBJ1-2; V gene: TRBV9; CDR3 protein: ASSGSGLASLGYT
clone size: -; J gene: TRBJ2-2; V gene: TRBV7-2; CDR3 protein: ASSSEGGGELF
clone size: -; J gene: TRBJ2-5; V gene: TRBV4-1; CDR3 protein: ASSQNRRETETQY
clone size: -; J gene: TRBJ1-2; V gene: TRBV28; CDR3 protein: ASSSPGVGADGYT
clone size: -; J gene: TRBJ2-6; V gene: TRBV4-1; CDR3 protein: ASSRGLQGSGANVLT
clone size: -; J gene: TRBJ1-2; V gene: TRBV7-2; CDR3 protein: ASRNQQGYYGYT
clone size: -; J gene: TRBJ2-1; V gene: TRBV19; CDR3 protein: ASNTLAGIHNEQF
clone size: -; J gene: TRBJ1-4; V gene: TRBV7-2; CDR3 protein: ASSVRDRGEKLF
clone size: -; J gene: TRBJ1-1; V gene: TRBV5-8; CDR3 protein: ASSTRTATERNTEAF
clone size: -; J gene: TRBJ2-3; V gene: TRBV25-1; CDR3 protein: ASSGQLGGTSTDTQY
clone size: few; J gene: TRBJ1-2; V gene: TRBV5-1; CDR3 protein: ASSDDGGGRGYT
clone size: -; J gene: TRBJ1-1; V gene: TRBV3-1/TRBV3-2; CDR3 protein: ASSPAWKTNTEAF
clone size: -; J gene: TRBJ2-3; V gene: TRBV13; CDR3 protein: ASSLVAGGPTDTQY
clone size: -; J gene: TRBJ1-1; V gene: TRBV28; CDR3 protein: ASSPWGGMNTEAF
clone size: few; J gene: TRBJ1-1; V gene: TRBV10-2; CDR3 protein: ASSYGQDSF
clone size: -; J gene: TRBJ2-4; V gene: TRBV6-1; CDR3 protein: ASSADRTIAKNIQY
clone size: -; J gene: TRBJ1-5; V gene: TRBV28; CDR3 protein: ASSFSVGQPQH
clone size: -; J gene: TRBJ2-7; V gene: TRBV7-9; CDR3 protein: ASSPPPRNLAYEQY
clone size: -; J gene: TRBJ2-5; V gene: TRBV9; CDR3 protein: ASSVWPGQETQY
clone size: -; J gene: TRBJ2-4; V gene: TRBV12-3/TRBV12-4; CDR3 protein: ASSLDRVQY
clone size: -; J gene: TRBJ1-1; V gene: TRBV21-1; CDR3 protein: ASITRGNFSEAF
clone size: -; J gene: TRBJ1-2; V gene: TRBV29-1; CDR3 protein: SVEDRAYGYT
clone size: -; J gene: TRBJ1-2; V gene: TRBV27; CDR3 protein: ASSPDDRAPGGYT
clone size: once; J gene: TRBJ2-3; V gene: TRBV2; CDR3 protein: ASSTGGGYSTDTQY
clone size: once; J gene: TRBJ1-5; V gene: TRBV5-1; CDR3 protein: ASSLGDSGQPQH
clone size: few; J gene: TRBJ2-3; V gene: TRBV27; CDR3 protein: ASSRTVPTDTQY
clone size: -; J gene: TRBJ1-2; V gene: TRBV30; CDR3 protein: AWGQGVGYT
clone size: -; J gene: TRBJ1-1; V gene: TRBV11-2; CDR3 protein: ASSLVRPKAF
clone size: -; J gene: TRBJ2-7; V gene: TRBV2; CDR3 protein: ASSQTTSGAYYEQY
clone size: once; J gene: TRBJ2-1; V gene: TRBV13; CDR3 protein: ASSLVGGTGAYNEQF
clone size: -; J gene: TRBJ2-7; V gene: TRBV6-1; CDR3 protein: ASSERSFTGGFHEQY
clone size: -; J gene: TRBJ2-1; V gene: TRBV12-5; CDR3 protein: ASGLVISWSREPSYNEQF
clone size: -; J gene: TRBJ2-5; V gene: TRBV2; CDR3 protein: ASRGGFQETQY
clone size: once; J gene: TRBJ2-5; V gene: TRBV6-1; CDR3 protein: ASSEGVRTGGGETQY
clone size: -; J gene: TRBJ2-2; V gene: TRBV5-6; CDR3 protein: ASRQGITGELF
clone size: -; J gene: TRBJ2-3; V gene: TRBV19; CDR3 protein: ASEGQGITDTQY
clone size: once; J gene: TRBJ2-7; V gene: TRBV6-5; CDR3 protein: ASLRENYYEQY
clone size: -; J gene: TRBJ2-3; V gene: TRBV4-1; CDR3 protein: ASSQDGLTDTQY
clone size: -; J gene: TRBJ1-1; V gene: TRBV10-3; CDR3 protein: AISEPRKVNTEAF
clone size: many; J gene: TRBJ2-2; V gene: TRBV19; CDR3 protein: ASRPYTGPGELF
clone size: -; J gene: TRBJ2-2; V gene: TRBV21-1; CDR3 protein: ASSPGSGRALTRAGELF
clone size: -; J gene: TRBJ1-6; V gene: TRBV5-5; CDR3 protein: ASIFGLRDRGRYNSPLH
clone size: once; J gene: TRBJ2-5; V gene: TRBV29-1; CDR3 protein: SVEGRGVGETQY
clone size: medium-sized; J gene: TRBJ1-6; V gene: TRBV13; CDR3 protein: ASSLDRGPHSPLH
clone size: few; J gene: TRBJ1-5; V gene: TRBV30; CDR3 protein: AWSRTSGEPQH
clone size: -; J gene: TRBJ1-1; V gene: TRBV5-6; CDR3 protein: ASSLQGRNTEAF
clone size: -; J gene: TRBJ1-2; V gene: TRBV5-6; CDR3 protein: ASSPTGPYGYT
clone size: -; J gene: TRBJ2-3; V gene: TRBV28; CDR3 protein: ASSSTTGVGTQY